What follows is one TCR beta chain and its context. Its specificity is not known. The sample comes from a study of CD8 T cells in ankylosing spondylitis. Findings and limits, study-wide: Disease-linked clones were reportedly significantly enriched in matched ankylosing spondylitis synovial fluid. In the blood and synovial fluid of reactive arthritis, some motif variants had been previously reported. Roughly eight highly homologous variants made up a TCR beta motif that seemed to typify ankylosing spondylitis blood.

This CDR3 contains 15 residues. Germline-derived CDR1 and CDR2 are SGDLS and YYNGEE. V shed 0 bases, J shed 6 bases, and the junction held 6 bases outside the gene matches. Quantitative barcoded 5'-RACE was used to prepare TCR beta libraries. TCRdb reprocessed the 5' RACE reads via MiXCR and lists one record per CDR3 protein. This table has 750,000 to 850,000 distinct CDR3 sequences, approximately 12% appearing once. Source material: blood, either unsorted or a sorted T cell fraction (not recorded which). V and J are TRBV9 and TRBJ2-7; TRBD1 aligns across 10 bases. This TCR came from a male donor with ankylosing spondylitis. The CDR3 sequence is CASSVAGTGVGEQYF. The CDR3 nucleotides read TGTGCCAGCAGCGTAGCCGGGACAGGGGTCGGCGAGCAGTACTTC.